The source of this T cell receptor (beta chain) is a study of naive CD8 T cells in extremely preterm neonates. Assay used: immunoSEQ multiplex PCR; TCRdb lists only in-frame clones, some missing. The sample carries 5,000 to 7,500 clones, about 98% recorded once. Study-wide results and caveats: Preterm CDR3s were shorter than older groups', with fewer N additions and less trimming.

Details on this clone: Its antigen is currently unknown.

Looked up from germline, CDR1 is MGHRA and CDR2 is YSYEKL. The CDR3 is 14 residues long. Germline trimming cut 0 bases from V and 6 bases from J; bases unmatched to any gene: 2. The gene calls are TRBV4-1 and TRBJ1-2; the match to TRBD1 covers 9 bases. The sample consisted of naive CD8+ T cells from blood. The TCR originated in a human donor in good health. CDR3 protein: CASSQEDRGDGYTF. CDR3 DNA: TGCGCCAGCAGCCAAGAAGACAGGGGGGATGGCTACACCTTC.